The source of this T cell receptor beta chain is a study of regulatory T cells in long-lasting Graves disease. Time point reported: newly diagnosed GD, antithyroid drugs for less than 3 months. PBMC-extracted RNA yielded the TCR library. V was shortened by 3 bases and J by 5 bases, with 13 bases between the two germline ends. The CDR3 loop spans 15 amino acids. CDR1 is LGHDT, CDR2 YNNKEL, per germline (reference sequence). CDR3-region Arm-PCR and iRepertoire HTBI primers produced the TCR beta libraries. TCRdb independently ran MiXCR on the multiplex PCR reads; one entry per CDR3 protein. The sample carries some 600,000 distinct CDR3 sequences, approximately 16% recorded once. This clonotype has at least ten counts. This sample was shared with a second study, whose subject was T cells in Graves' hyperthyroidism and ophthalmopathy. According to that study: Researchers defined stable Graves' hyperthyroidism as no ophthalmopathy progression within 18 months.

This chain uses TRBV3-1 with TRBJ2-2; maybe TRBD1 (6 bases). The sequence was obtained from a man younger than 30 with Graves disease. This material consisted of peripheral blood mononuclear cells (PBMCs), taken at new diagnosis, from a patient treated with antithyroid drugs. The CDR3 DNA is TGTGCCAGCAGCCACGGCAGGGGACGGACCGGGGAGCTGTTTTTT. It is translated as CASSHGRGRTGELFF.